Listed below are T cell receptor beta chains from one sample, sequenced in a study of blood T cell repertoires in COVID-19. TCRdb keeps only in-frame clones here, not all; method: immunoSEQ multiplex PCR. Counted here are fewer than 50,000 clones, around four fifths occurring once; the ten biggest clones make up 44%. Source material: peripheral blood. These receptors came from a woman older than 75 with active or convalescent COVID-19. CDR3s include the opening cysteine and the closing phenylalanine or tryptophan. D genes are given only for firm matches. A clone size is listed for some rows: how often the clone was seen (once, few, many), or a class if it is expanded.

once	TRBV18	TRBJ2-3	TRBD1	TGTGCCAGCTCACCCGACAGGGGTACAGATACGCAGTATTTT	CASSPDRGTDTQYF
NA	TRBV7-8	TRBJ2-5	NA	TGTGCCAGCAGCTTAGGTAGAGAGACCCAGTACTTC	CASSLGRETQYF
once	TRBV7-2	TRBJ1-6	TRBD1	TGTGCCAGTACCCGGCAGGGGGAATCACCCCTCCACTTT	CASTRQGESPLHF
NA	TRBV18	TRBJ2-7	TRBD1	TGTGCCAGCTCCCCAGGGACAGGATCATTCTACGAGCAGTACTTC	CASSPGTGSFYEQYF
NA	TRBV27	TRBJ1-2	NA	TGTGCCAGCCGGACCGACAGAACTTATGGCTACACCTTC	CASRTDRTYGYTF
NA	TRBV5-1	TRBJ2-7	TRBD1	TGCGCCAGCAGCTTGGGCCCCCCGGGACAGGGGCTCCCCTACGAGCAGTACTTC	CASSLGPPGQGLPYEQYF
once	TRBV6-2/TRBV6-3	TRBJ1-2	NA	TGTGCCAGCAGCCTTACCGGGACATACTATGGCTACACCTTC	CASSLTGTYYGYTF
NA	TRBV5-1	TRBJ2-1	TRBD2	TGCGCCAGCAGCCCCGGTCGCGGTAGCGGGAATCGACGGCACAATGAGCAGTTCTTC	CASSPGRGSGNRRHNEQFF
NA	TRBV9	TRBJ2-1	TRBD2	TGTGCCAGCAGCGTAAACCCGGGACTAGCGGGAGTAGAGCAGTTCTTC	CASSVNPGLAGVEQFF
NA	TRBV11-3	TRBJ2-6	NA	TGTGCCAGCAGCCCCGGACACTCTGGGGCCAACGTCCTGACTTTC	CASSPGHSGANVLTF
few	TRBV30	TRBJ1-6	TRBD1	TGTGCCTGGATAATCACAGGGGGCACTTCACCCCTCCACTTT	CAWIITGGTSPLHF
few	TRBV5-6	TRBJ2-5	NA	TGTGCCAGCAGACACGGACAGCGCCTGGTGGAAGAGACCCAGTACTTC	CASRHGQRLVEETQYF
NA	TRBV5-1	TRBJ2-5	TRBD2	TGCGCCAGCAGCATTAGCGGGAGGGCCGGTCCAGAGACCCAGTACTTC	CASSISGRAGPETQYF
NA	TRBV5-8	TRBJ1-4	TRBD1	TGTGCCAGCAGCTCGCCGGCAGATCGGGACAGTGAAAAACTGTTTTTT	CASSSPADRDSEKLFF
NA	TRBV30	TRBJ2-1	TRBD2	TGTGCCTGGACTCACCGGGGCGGGAGGTCCCACAATGAGCAGTTCTTC	CAWTHRGGRSHNEQFF
NA	TRBV29-1	TRBJ2-7	NA	TGCAGCGTTGCGTGGACGCCGGGGGTCCGCGAGCAGTACTTC	CSVAWTPGVREQYF
NA	TRBV6-1	TRBJ1-1	TRBD1	TGTGCCAGCAGTGAGACAGGGGAGAACACTGAAGCTTTCTTT	CASSETGENTEAFF
once	TRBV2	TRBJ2-4	NA	TGTGCCAGCAGTGTGCGACAGACCAAAAACATTCAGTACTTC	CASSVRQTKNIQYF
NA	TRBV12-3/TRBV12-4	TRBJ1-1	NA	TGTGCCAGCAGTATCCCACAGGGCACTGAAGCTTTCTTT	CASSIPQGTEAFF
many	TRBV3-1/TRBV3-2	TRBJ2-1	TRBD2	TGTGCCAGCAGCCCACAAGCGACTAGCGGGTACAATGAGCAGTTCTTC	CASSPQATSGYNEQFF
NA	TRBV7-6	TRBJ1-1	TRBD1	TGTGCCAGCAGCTTAGAATCCGCAGGGGGCACTGAAGCTTTCTTT	CASSLESAGGTEAFF
NA	TRBV11-3	TRBJ2-3	NA	TGTGCCAGCAGCCCCCGGGGGACAGTTGGAGGCACAGATACGCAGTATTTT	CASSPRGTVGGTDTQYF
few	TRBV7-6	TRBJ1-1	TRBD1	TGTGCCAGCAGCTTAAGAGACAGGGGCACTGAAGCTTTCTTT	CASSLRDRGTEAFF
NA	TRBV6-5	TRBJ1-2	NA	TGTGCCAGCAGTTACTCGCCACAGGCTTATGGCTACACCTTC	CASSYSPQAYGYTF
NA	TRBV2	TRBJ1-2	TRBD1	TGTGCCAGCAGCGAAGGACAGGGGACCTATGGCTACACCTTC	CASSEGQGTYGYTF
NA	TRBV5-6	TRBJ1-1	TRBD1	TGTGCCAGCAGCTGGACAGGGGCTGAAGCTTTCTTT	CASSWTGAEAFF
few	TRBV9	TRBJ2-3	NA	TGTGCCAGCAGCGTAGGAGGGGGAAGCACAGATACGCAGTATTTT	CASSVGGGSTDTQYF
NA	TRBV7-2	TRBJ2-3	TRBD2	TGTGCCAGCAGCTTATCTAGCGGGGTTACAGATACGCAGTATTTT	CASSLSSGVTDTQYF
few	TRBV5-6	TRBJ2-1	TRBD2	TGTGCCAGCAGCTTGGTACCTAGCGGGGTCAATGAGCAGTTCTTC	CASSLVPSGVNEQFF
NA	TRBV14	TRBJ1-3	NA	TGTGCCAGCAGCCACTATATATCAGGGACAACTGGAAACACCATATATTTT	CASSHYISGTTGNTIYF
once	TRBV27	TRBJ2-7	NA	TGTGCCAGCAGTGGAGCGTACCCCCCGACAGCCGAGCAGTACTTC	CASSGAYPPTAEQYF
few	TRBV5-4	TRBJ1-1	TRBD1	TGTGCCAGCAGCCTCCCGGGACAGGGCTACGGAGCTTTCTTT	CASSLPGQGYGAFF
NA	TRBV7-3	TRBJ1-2	TRBD1	TGTGCCAGCAGCCCCGGGACAGGGGCTTTTAACTATGGCTACACCTTC	CASSPGTGAFNYGYTF
NA	TRBV28	TRBJ2-7	NA	TGTGCCAGCAGTTCTTGGTCCCGACAACCAGTTACCTACGAGCAGTACTTC	CASSSWSRQPVTYEQYF
NA	TRBV9	TRBJ1-2	TRBD1	TGTGCCAGCAGCGCGTGGACAGGCAGAGAATTATACACCTTC	CASSAWTGRELYTF
NA	TRBV5-6	TRBJ2-7	TRBD1	TGTGCCAGCAGCCATACCGGACAGGGGCTAGCCTACGAGCAGTACTTC	CASSHTGQGLAYEQYF
once	TRBV28	TRBJ1-4	NA	TGTGCCAGCAGTGATACCTCCTGGGGGGGGAAACTGTTTTTT	CASSDTSWGGKLFF
NA	TRBV9	TRBJ1-3	NA	TGTGCCAGCAGCGTTCAGGGGACCGCTGGAAACACCATATATTTT	CASSVQGTAGNTIYF
few	TRBV28	TRBJ1-4	TRBD1	TGTGCCAGCAACGCCCCGGGACAGGGGGCTCTTGTCGAAAAACTGTTTTTT	CASNAPGQGALVEKLFF
NA	TRBV25-1	TRBJ2-7	NA	TGTGCCAGCAGTGTCGGTTTGACCTACGAGCAGTACTTC	CASSVGLTYEQYF